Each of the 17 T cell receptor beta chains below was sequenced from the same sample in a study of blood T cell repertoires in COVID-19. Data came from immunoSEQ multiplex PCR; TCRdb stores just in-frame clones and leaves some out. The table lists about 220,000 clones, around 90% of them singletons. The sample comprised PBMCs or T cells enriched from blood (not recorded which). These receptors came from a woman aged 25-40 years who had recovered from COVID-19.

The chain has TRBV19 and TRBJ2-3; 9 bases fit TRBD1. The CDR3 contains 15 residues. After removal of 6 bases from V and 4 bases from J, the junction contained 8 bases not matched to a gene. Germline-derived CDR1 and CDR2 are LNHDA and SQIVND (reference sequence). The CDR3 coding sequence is TGTGCCAGTAGCTGGGGGACAGGGAGGGCAGATACGCAGTATTTT. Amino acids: CASSWGTGRADTQYF.

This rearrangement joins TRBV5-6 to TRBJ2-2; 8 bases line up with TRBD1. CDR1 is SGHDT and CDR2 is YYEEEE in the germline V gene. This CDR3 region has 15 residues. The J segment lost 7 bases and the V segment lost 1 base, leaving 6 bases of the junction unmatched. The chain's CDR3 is CASSLSQGAGGELFF. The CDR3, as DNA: TGTGCCAGCAGCTTGTCTCAGGGGGCGGGCGGGGAGCTGTTTTTT.

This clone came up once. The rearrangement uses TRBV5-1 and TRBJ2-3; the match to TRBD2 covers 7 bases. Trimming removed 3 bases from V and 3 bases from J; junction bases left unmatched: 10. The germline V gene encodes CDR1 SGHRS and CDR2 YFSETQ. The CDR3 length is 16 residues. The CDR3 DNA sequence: TGCGCCAGCAGCTCGACTAGCCAGGTGCCTACAGATACGCAGTATTTT. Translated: CASSSTSQVPTDTQYF.

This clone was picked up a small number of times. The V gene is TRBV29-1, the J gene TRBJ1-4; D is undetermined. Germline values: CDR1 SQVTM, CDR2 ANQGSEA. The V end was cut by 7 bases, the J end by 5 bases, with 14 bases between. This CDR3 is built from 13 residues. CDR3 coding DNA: TGCAGCGGAGAACCTAAAGCGAATGAAAAACTGTTTTTT. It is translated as CSGEPKANEKLFF.

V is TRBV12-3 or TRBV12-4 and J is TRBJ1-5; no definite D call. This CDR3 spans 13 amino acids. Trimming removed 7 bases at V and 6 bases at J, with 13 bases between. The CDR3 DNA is TGTGCCAGCACCCGGGATTGGAGTCAGCCCCAGCATTTT. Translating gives CASTRDWSQPQHF.

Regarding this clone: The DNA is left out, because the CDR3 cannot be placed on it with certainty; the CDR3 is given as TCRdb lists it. The CDR3 loop is CASSPWGAGTARVNEQFF. The V and J genes are TRBV21-1 and TRBJ2-1; TRBD2, the D gene given by the table, was not confirmed from the DNA. TRBV21-1 is reported as a pseudogene. The CDR3 numbers 18 amino acids, ends counted.

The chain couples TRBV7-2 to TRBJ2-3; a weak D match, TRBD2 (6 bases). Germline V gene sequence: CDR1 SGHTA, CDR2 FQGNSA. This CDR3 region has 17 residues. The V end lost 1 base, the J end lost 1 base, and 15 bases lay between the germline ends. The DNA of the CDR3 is TGTGCCAGCAGCTTAGTAGGGCGGGGAGAGGGCACAGATACGCAGTATTTT. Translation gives CASSLVGRGEGTDTQYF.

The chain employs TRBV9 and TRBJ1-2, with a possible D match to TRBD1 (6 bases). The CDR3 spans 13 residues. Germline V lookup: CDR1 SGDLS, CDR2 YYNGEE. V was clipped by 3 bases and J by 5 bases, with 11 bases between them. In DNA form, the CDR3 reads TGTGCCAGCAGCGCTGACAGGCCATATGGCTACACCTTC. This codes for CASSADRPYGYTF.

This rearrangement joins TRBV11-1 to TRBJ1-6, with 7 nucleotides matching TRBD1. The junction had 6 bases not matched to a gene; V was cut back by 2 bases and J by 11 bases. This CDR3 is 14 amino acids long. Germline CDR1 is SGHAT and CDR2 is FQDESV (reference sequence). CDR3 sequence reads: CASSLRQGEPPLHF. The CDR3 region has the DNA TGTGCCAGCAGCTTACGACAGGGAGAACCACCCCTCCACTTT.

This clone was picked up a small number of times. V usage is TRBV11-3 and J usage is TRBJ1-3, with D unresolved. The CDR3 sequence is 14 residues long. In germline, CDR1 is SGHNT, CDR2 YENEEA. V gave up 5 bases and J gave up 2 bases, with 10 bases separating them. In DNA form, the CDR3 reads TGTGCCAGCAGCACCGGGGAAGCTGGAAACACCATATATTTT. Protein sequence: CASSTGEAGNTIYF.

CDR3 residues: CASSVHRDRGYEQYF. The CDR3 nucleotides read TGTGCCAGTAGTGTCCACCGGGACAGGGGTTACGAGCAGTACTTC. The chain carries TRBV19 and TRBJ2-7, with 10 bases lining up with TRBD1. Trimming took 5 bases from V and 4 from J; bases not matched to a gene: 8. The CDR3 totals 15 residues. Germline CDR1 and CDR2: LNHDA and SQIVND (reference sequence). The full variable domain, in which reference TRBV19 and TRBJ2-7 provide the parts outside the CDR3, is DGGITQSPKYLFRKEGQNVTLSCEQNLNHDAMYWYRQDPGQGLRLIYYSQIVNDFQKGDIAEGYSVSREKKESFPLTVTSAQKNPTAFYLCASSVHRDRGYEQYFGPGTRLTVT.

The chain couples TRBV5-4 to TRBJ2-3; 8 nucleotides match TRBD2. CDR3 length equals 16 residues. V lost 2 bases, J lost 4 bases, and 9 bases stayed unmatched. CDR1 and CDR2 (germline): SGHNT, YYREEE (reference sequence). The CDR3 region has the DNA TGTGCCAGCAGCTTCGGAGCGGGGGATGGTGCAGATACGCAGTATTTT. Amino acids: CASSFGAGDGADTQYF.

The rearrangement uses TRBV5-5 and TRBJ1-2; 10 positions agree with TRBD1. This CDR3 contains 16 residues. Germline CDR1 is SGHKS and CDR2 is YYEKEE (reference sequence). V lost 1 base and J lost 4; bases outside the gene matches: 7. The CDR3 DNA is TGTGCCAGCAGCTTGTCTGTGGGACAGGGGAGCTATGGCTACACCTTC. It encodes CASSLSVGQGSYGYTF. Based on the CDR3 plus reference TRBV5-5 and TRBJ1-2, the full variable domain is DAGVTQSPTHLIKTRGQQVTLRCSPISGHKSVSWYQQVLGQGPQFIFQYYEKEERGRGNFPDRFSARQFPNYSSELNVNALLLGDSALYLCASSLSVGQGSYGYTFGSGTRLTVV.

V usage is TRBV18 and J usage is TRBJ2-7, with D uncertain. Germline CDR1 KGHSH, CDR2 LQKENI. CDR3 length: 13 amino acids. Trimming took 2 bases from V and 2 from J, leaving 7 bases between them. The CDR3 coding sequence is TGTGCCAGCTCACCAACCCAGACCTACGAGCAGTACTTC. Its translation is CASSPTQTYEQYF.

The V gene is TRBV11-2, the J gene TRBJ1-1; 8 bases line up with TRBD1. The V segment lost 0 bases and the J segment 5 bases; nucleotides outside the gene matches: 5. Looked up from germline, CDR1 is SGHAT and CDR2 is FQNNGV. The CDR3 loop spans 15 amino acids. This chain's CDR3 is CASSLEGQGGTEAFF. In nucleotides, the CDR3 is TGTGCCAGCAGCTTAGAAGGACAGGGTGGTACTGAAGCTTTCTTT.

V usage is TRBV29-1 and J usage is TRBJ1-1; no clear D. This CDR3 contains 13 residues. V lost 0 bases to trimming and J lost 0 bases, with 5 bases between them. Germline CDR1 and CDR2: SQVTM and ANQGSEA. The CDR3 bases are TGCAGCGTTGAAGAAACTATGAACACTGAAGCTTTCTTT. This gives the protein CSVEETMNTEAFF.

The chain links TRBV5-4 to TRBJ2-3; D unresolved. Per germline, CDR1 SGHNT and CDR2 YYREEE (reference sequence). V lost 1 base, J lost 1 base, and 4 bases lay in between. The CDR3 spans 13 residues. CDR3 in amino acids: CASSLQGTDTQYF. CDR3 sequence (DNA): TGTGCCAGCAGCTTGCAGGGCACAGATACGCAGTATTTT.